Shown below are 21 T cell receptor beta chains from a single sample sequenced in a study of CD4+ T cells in melanoma. Profiling relied on immunoSEQ multiplex PCR, and the TCRdb table lists in-frame clones only, not all of them. The table shows about 11,000 clones, with roughly three quarters occurring only once. Material for sequencing was cells from a culture (not recorded whether cultured in vitro). The source of these receptors is a human donor with melanoma.

This clone was detected only a few times. The rearrangement joins TRBV29-1 to TRBJ2-3; 15 positions agree with TRBD2. CDR1 and CDR2 from the germline V gene are SQVTM and ANQGSEA. V lost 7 bases, J lost 7 bases, and 3 bases stayed unmatched. The CDR3 length is 13 residues. The DNA of the CDR3 is TGCAGCGCCGGGACTAGCGGGGGGTATACGCAGTATTTT. Translated: CSAGTSGGYTQYF.

The chain uses TRBV19 and TRBJ2-2; tentatively, D is TRBD1 or TRBD2 (6 bases each). The V gene's germline CDR1 is LNHDA and CDR2 SQIVND (reference sequence). Between the trimmed V and J ends, which lost 3 bases and 4 bases, there was a span of 15 bases. CDR3 length equals 16 residues. For the CDR3, the DNA is TGTGCCAGTAGTATGAATCGGGGGCGGGGCACCGGGGAGCTGTTTTTT. It specifies CASSMNRGRGTGELFF.

The chain uses TRBV6-6 and TRBJ2-2, with D perhaps matching TRBD1 (7 bases). V lost 6 bases and J 6 bases, leaving 14 bases between the germline ends. CDR1 and CDR2 from the germline V gene are MNHNY and SVGAGI (reference sequence). The CDR3 runs 14 residues. DNA for the CDR3: TGTGCCAGCAGCCCAGGGGGGTCGGCCGGGGAGCTGTTTTTT. This encodes CASSPGGSAGELFF.

The chain carries TRBV6-6 and TRBJ1-2, with unresolved D. Trimming took 0 bases from V and 5 from J, leaving 10 bases between them. The CDR3 is 14 amino acids. The germline V gene encodes CDR1 MNHNY and CDR2 SVGAGI (reference sequence). CDR3: CASSYSYGAYGYTF. The CDR3 DNA sequence: TGTGCCAGCAGTTACTCATATGGTGCTTATGGCTACACCTTC.

V gene TRBV11-3 combines with J gene TRBJ2-1; the match to TRBD2 covers 15 bases. CDR3 length: 18 residues. Germline V gene lookup returns CDR1 SGHNT and CDR2 YENEEA. After removal of 5 bases from V and 7 bases from J, the junction contained 12 bases not matched to a gene. The CDR3 DNA reads TGTGCCAGCAGCGTGCGGGGACTAGCGGGGGGCAAGGGGAATGAGCAGTTCTTC. Residues: CASSVRGLAGGKGNEQFF.

V gene TRBV7-2 combines with J gene TRBJ1-2; D not certain. V was trimmed by 3 bases and J by 2 bases, leaving 7 bases between them. The CDR3 loop spans 13 amino acids. From germline, CDR1 is SGHTA and CDR2 FQGNSA. The DNA of the CDR3 is TGTGCCAGCAGCTTCTTGGAGAACTATGGCTACACCTTC. It encodes CASSFLENYGYTF.

V gene TRBV4-1 combines with J gene TRBJ2-7, with D possibly matching TRBD1 (6 bases). CDR1 is MGHRA and CDR2 is YSYEKL in the germline V gene. The CDR3 spans 17 residues. Trimming shortened V by 2 bases and J by 0 bases, and 17 bases separated the two germline ends. The CDR3 nucleotides read TGCGCCAGCAGCCAACCCCTGGGGGCCGCCCCCTCCTACGAGCAGTACTTC. Amino acids: CASSQPLGAAPSYEQYF.

The chain employs TRBV11-2 and TRBJ2-5; 7 bases agree with TRBD2. The germline V gene encodes CDR1 SGHAT and CDR2 FQNNGV. This CDR3 comprises 18 residues. Trimming cost V 1 base and J 5 bases; bases outside gene matches: 16. Written as DNA, the CDR3 is TGTGCCAGCAGCTTAGTCCGGGGAGGGCTCGCCAGGGTGGAGACCCAGTACTTC. It codes for CASSLVRGGLARVETQYF.

This rearrangement joins TRBV7-9 to TRBJ2-7; tentatively, D is TRBD1 (6 bases). Trimming removed 5 bases at V and 0 bases at J, with 17 bases between. The length of the CDR3 is 16 residues. Germline V gene lookup returns CDR1 SEHNR and CDR2 FQNEAQ (reference sequence). The CDR3 protein is CASSQTQGWSSYEQYF. DNA for the CDR3: TGTGCCAGCAGCCAAACACAGGGTTGGAGCTCCTACGAGCAGTACTTC.

The V gene is TRBV7-8, the J gene TRBJ1-2, with D possibly matching TRBD1 (5 bases). Trimming removed 5 bases from V and 8 bases from J, with 21 bases in between. Germline-derived CDR1 and CDR2 are SGHVS and FQNEAQ. The CDR3 is 15 residues long. The CDR3 loop reads CASSPARTGWGGYTF. In nucleotides, the CDR3 is TGTGCCAGCAGCCCCGCGAGGACGGGTTGGGGGGGCTACACCTTC. Using reference TRBV7-8 and TRBJ1-2 for the parts outside the CDR3, the full variable domain is GAGVSQSPRYKVAKRGQDVALRCDPISGHVSLFWYQQALGQGPEFLTYFQNEAQLDKSGLPSDRFFAERPEGSVSTLKIQRTQQEDSAVYLCASSPARTGWGGYTFGSGTRLTVV.

V gene TRBV29-1 combines with J gene TRBJ2-3, with no clear D. The germline CDR1 and CDR2 sequences are SQVTM and ANQGSEA. Trimming removed 3 bases from V and 7 bases from J, with 17 bases in between. CDR3 size: 14 residues. The CDR3 sequence: CSVEDPRYVNTQYF. The DNA for the CDR3 is TGCAGCGTTGAGGACCCCCGCTACGTAAATACGCAGTATTTT.

In nucleotides, the CDR3 is TGTGCCAGCAGGAAGCCCGGGACGAACACTGAAGCTTTCTTT. This encodes CASRKPGTNTEAFF. The gene calls are TRBV11-2 and TRBJ1-1; maybe TRBD1 (5 bases). CDR3 length equals 14 residues. Germline lookup yields CDR1 SGHAT and CDR2 FQNNGV. V was pared by 6 bases and J by 1 base, with 12 bases between.

The chain recombines TRBV7-3 with TRBJ2-6; D gene ambiguous. V lost 5 bases and J 0 bases, leaving 11 bases between the germline ends. Germline values: CDR1 SGHTA, CDR2 FQGTGA. The CDR3 runs 16 residues. CDR3 DNA: TGTGCCAGCAGCCAACGGGCAGGCTCTGGGGCCAACGTCCTGACTTTC. Translating gives CASSQRAGSGANVLTF.

The rearrangement links TRBV5-1 to TRBJ1-1; D is possibly TRBD1 (5 bases). The CDR3 spans 14 residues. Germline assignment: CDR1 SGHRS and CDR2 YFSETQ. Trimming cost V 0 bases and J 5 bases, with 11 bases left between them. CDR3 bases: TGCGCCAGCAGCTTGGGGGGCGTAGGGACTGAAGCTTTCTTT. Translating gives CASSLGGVGTEAFF.

The chain is built from TRBV7-2 and TRBJ2-1; no firm D call. Trimming shortened V by 1 base and J by 6 bases, and 10 bases separated the two germline ends. The CDR3 length is 14 residues. CDR1 SGHTA and CDR2 FQGNSA come from the germline V gene. This chain's CDR3 is CASSLDPDSNEQFF. As DNA, the CDR3 is TGTGCCAGCAGCTTAGATCCAGACTCCAATGAGCAGTTCTTC.

V and J are TRBV6-6 and TRBJ2-3; the D call may be TRBD1 or TRBD2 (5 bases each). This CDR3 has 15 amino acids. The germline V gene encodes CDR1 MNHNY and CDR2 SVGAGI (reference sequence). The V end was cut by 5 bases, the J end by 0 bases, with 12 bases between. The CDR3 region is CASSAGTLSTDTQYF. The CDR3 DNA sequence: TGTGCCAGCAGTGCCGGGACCCTTAGCACAGATACGCAGTATTTT.

The count of this clone is one. The J gene is TRBJ1-2, the V gene TRBV6-5; D is ambiguous. The CDR3 runs 15 residues. Trimming left V 3 bases short and J 8 bases short, with 19 bases between. Germline assignment: CDR1 MNHEY and CDR2 SVGAGI. CDR3 nucleotide sequence: TGTGCCAGCAGTTATTCTAGCCAGTCCGGATTGGGCTACACCTTC. As protein: CASSYSSQSGLGYTF.

This clone was counted only a few times. The V gene is TRBV4-1, the J gene TRBJ1-2; D not resolved. The CDR3 contains 15 residues. The V gene's germline CDR1 is MGHRA and CDR2 YSYEKL. The V and J ends lost 3 bases and 0 bases respectively, with 11 bases between them. CDR3 in DNA: TGCGCCAGCAGCCACCCGGACGGTACTAACTATGGCTACACCTTC. This translates into CASSHPDGTNYGYTF.

J is TRBJ1-6 and V is TRBV6-5; TRBD1 is a possible D gene (5 bases). The V gene's germline CDR1 is MNHEY and CDR2 SVGAGI. The CDR3 has 12 residues. V lost 6 bases to trimming and J lost 9 bases, with 9 bases between them. CDR3 amino acids: CASSRQGSPLHF. The CDR3 DNA reads as TGTGCCAGCAGCCGCCAGGGTTCACCCCTCCACTTT.

V and J are TRBV6-6 and TRBJ1-1; TRBD1 might be the D (5 bases). The V end was cut by 7 bases, the J end by 8 bases, with 11 bases between. The CDR3 is made up of 11 amino acids. Germline values: CDR1 MNHNY, CDR2 SVGAGI (reference sequence). The DNA for the CDR3 is TGTGCCAGCATCCGCTACAGGGAAGCTTTCTTT. It specifies CASIRYREAFF.

The rearrangement links TRBV27 to TRBJ2-1, with 9 positions matching TRBD1. The CDR3 loop spans 14 amino acids. CDR1 is MNHEY and CDR2 is SMNVEV in the germline V gene (reference sequence). V dropped 6 bases and J dropped 6; count of bases not matched to a gene: 6. The chain's CDR3 is CASRPQGAGNEQFF. DNA for the CDR3: TGTGCCAGCAGACCACAGGGGGCGGGCAATGAGCAGTTCTTC.